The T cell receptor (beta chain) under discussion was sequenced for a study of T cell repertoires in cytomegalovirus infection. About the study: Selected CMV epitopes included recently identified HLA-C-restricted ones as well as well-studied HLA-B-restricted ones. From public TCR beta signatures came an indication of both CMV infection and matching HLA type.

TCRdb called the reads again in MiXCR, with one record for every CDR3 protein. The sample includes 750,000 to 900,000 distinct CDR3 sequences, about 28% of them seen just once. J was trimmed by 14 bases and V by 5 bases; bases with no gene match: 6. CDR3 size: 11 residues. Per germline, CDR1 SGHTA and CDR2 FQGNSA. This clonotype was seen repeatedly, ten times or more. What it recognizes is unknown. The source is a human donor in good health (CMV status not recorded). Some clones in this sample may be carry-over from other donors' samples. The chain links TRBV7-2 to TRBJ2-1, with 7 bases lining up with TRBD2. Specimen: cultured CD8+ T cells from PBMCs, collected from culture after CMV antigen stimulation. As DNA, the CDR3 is TGTGCCAGCAGCCCCGGACTAGAAGAGTTCTTC. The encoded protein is CASSPGLEEFF.